The 10 T cell receptor beta chains in this list originate from one sample, sequenced in a study of T cells in Graves' hyperthyroidism and ophthalmopathy. The investigators amplified TCR beta CDR3 regions from RNA transcripts. TCR CDR3 underwent first-round RT-PCR with the HTBI primer set. One entry per CDR3 protein, called by TCRdb with MiXCR from the multiplex PCR reads. The profile shows some 740,000 distinct CDR3 sequences, about 15% of them singletons. Sequenced input: blood. These TCRs come from a woman aged 18-29 years with Graves' hyperthyroidism.

This clonotype was detected a few times. The chain combines TRBV6-1 with TRBJ1-1; 9 bases line up with TRBD1. This CDR3 has 15 amino acids. Germline CDR1 and CDR2: MNHNS and SASEGT. Trimming at V came to 3 bases and at J to 6 bases, leaving 8 bases not matched to a gene. The DNA for the CDR3 is TGTGCCAGCAGTGACGTGACAGGGGGAAACGCTGAAGCTTTCTTT. Translated, it gives CASSDVTGGNAEAFF.

In its sample, this clonotype was seen many times. The chain employs TRBV30 and TRBJ1-4; D possibly corresponds to TRBD1 (5 bases). CDR1 GTSNPN and CDR2 SVGIG come from the germline V gene (reference sequence). V dropped 2 bases and J dropped 7 bases, with 11 bases sitting between them. The CDR3 has 13 residues. CDR3 bases: TGTGCCTGGAGTCGGGACGCCATTGAAAAACTGTTTTTT. This encodes CAWSRDAIEKLFF. Filled out from reference TRBV30 and TRBJ1-4, the complete variable domain reads SQTIHQWPATLVQPVGSPLSLECTVEGTSNPNLYWYRQAAGRGLQLLFYSVGIGQISSEVPQNLSASRPQDRQFILSSKKLLLSDSGFYLCAWSRDAIEKLFFGSGTQLSVL.

The V and J genes are TRBV6-2 or TRBV6-3 and TRBJ1-2, with D possibly being TRBD1 (6 bases). Germline V gives CDR1 MNHEY, CDR2 SVGEGT. The CDR3 contains 10 residues. V lost 8 bases and J 8 bases, leaving 9 bases between the germline ends. CDR3 sequence (DNA): TGTGCCAGCGCGGGGGGCGGCTACACCTTC. It specifies CASAGGGYTF.

This chain connects TRBV20-1 to TRBJ2-1; 10 bases fit TRBD1. J lost 3 bases, V lost 3 bases, and 5 bases had no gene match. The CDR3 sequence is 15 residues long. Germline V gene sequence: CDR1 DFQATT, CDR2 SNEGSKA (reference sequence). CDR3 DNA sequence: TGCAGTGCTAGGGGGGGACAGGGGTTCTACAATGAGCAGTTCTTC. Amino acid sequence: CSARGGQGFYNEQFF.

This clonotype has just a few counts. The CDR3 nucleotides are TGTGCCAGCAGTGAGGACAGAGGGCTCGACGAGCAGTACTTC. Its protein is CASSEDRGLDEQYF. This chain connects TRBV6-1 to TRBJ2-7; a weak D match, TRBD1 (6 bases). The germline V and J ends were trimmed by 3 bases and 5 bases, with 14 bases remaining between them. The CDR3 length is 14 residues. Germline V gene lookup returns CDR1 MNHNS and CDR2 SASEGT.

A few counts support this clonotype. The rearrangement uses TRBV18 and TRBJ2-6, with D maybe TRBD1 (6 bases). The CDR3 has 15 amino acids. Trimming stripped 6 bases from V and 1 base from J, with 10 bases between. CDR1 is KGHSH and CDR2 is LQKENI in the germline V gene. Here the CDR3 reads CASSQQGSGANVLTF. CDR3 nucleotide sequence: TGTGCCAGCTCGCAACAGGGATCTGGGGCCAACGTCCTGACTTTC.

This clonotype was recorded many times. The chain joins TRBV11-2 to TRBJ1-2, with 7 bases matching TRBD1. V was pared by 6 bases and J by 2 bases, with 3 bases of the junction left unmatched. The CDR3 has 13 residues. Germline CDR1 SGHAT, CDR2 FQNNGV. CDR3 sequence: CASRDRPNYGYTF. The CDR3, as DNA: TGTGCCAGCAGGGACAGGCCGAACTATGGCTACACCTTC.

This clonotype showed up just a few times. The chain employs TRBV15 and TRBJ1-1; 7 bases are shared with TRBD1. J was trimmed by 6 bases and V by 4 bases; bases with no gene match: 8. CDR1 is LNHNV, CDR2 YYDKDF, per germline (reference sequence). The CDR3 has 14 amino acids. The CDR3 reads CATSIGQENPEAFF. The CDR3 coding sequence is TGTGCCACCAGCATCGGACAGGAGAATCCTGAAGCTTTCTTT.

This clonotype turned up a few times. This chain uses TRBV28 with TRBJ1-1; D is uncertain. The germline V and J ends were trimmed by 5 bases and 0 bases, with 19 bases remaining between them. In germline, CDR1 is MDHEN, CDR2 SYDVKM. The CDR3 contains 17 residues. This CDR3 reads CASSPSWTETVNTEAFF. CDR3 in DNA: TGTGCCAGCAGTCCCAGTTGGACTGAAACCGTGAACACTGAAGCTTTCTTT.

The V and J genes are TRBV28 and TRBJ2-3; possible D gene TRBD2, 6 bases. Trimming stripped 6 bases from V and 5 bases from J, with 18 bases between. Germline loops: CDR1 MDHEN, CDR2 SYDVKM. The CDR3 is 15 amino acids. The CDR3 reads CASSLGNGGEDTQYF. In DNA, the CDR3 is TGTGCCAGCAGCCTGGGGAACGGGGGAGAAGATACGCAGTATTTT.